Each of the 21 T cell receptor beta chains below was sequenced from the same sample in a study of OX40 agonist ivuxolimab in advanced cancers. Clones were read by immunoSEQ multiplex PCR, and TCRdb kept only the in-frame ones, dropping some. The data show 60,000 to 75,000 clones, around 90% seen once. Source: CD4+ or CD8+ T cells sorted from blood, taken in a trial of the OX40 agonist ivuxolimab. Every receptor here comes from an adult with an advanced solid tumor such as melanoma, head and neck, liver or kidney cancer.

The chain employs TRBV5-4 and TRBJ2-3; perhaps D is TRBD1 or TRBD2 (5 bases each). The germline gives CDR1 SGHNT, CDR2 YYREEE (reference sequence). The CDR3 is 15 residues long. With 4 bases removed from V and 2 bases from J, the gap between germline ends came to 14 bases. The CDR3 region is CASSPSGGYTDTQYF. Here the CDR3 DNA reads TGTGCCAGCAGCCCCAGTGGGGGATACACAGATACGCAGTATTTT.

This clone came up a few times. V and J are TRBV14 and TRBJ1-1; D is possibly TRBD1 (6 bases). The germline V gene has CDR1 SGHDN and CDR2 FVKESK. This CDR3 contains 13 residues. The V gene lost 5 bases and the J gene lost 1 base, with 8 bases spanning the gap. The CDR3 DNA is TGTGCCAGCAGCGAACAGGGGAACACTGAAGCTTTCTTT. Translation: CASSEQGNTEAFF.

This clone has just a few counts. CDR3 coding DNA: TGTGCCAGCTCCAGGACAGGGGGCGAACGGCCCCAGCATTTT. Translating it yields CASSRTGGERPQHF. This sequence joins TRBV2 and TRBJ1-5; 11 nucleotides align to TRBD1. From germline, CDR1 is SNHLY and CDR2 FYNNEI. This CDR3 spans 14 amino acids. After removal of 8 bases from V and 9 bases from J, the junction contained 9 bases not matched to a gene. Looking up the rest from reference TRBV2 and TRBJ1-5 gives the full variable domain: EPEVTQTPSHQVTQMGQEVILRCVPISNHLYFYWYRQILGQKVEFLVSFYNNEISEKSEIFDDQFSVERPDGSNFTLKIRSTKLEDSAMYFCASSRTGGERPQHFGDGTRLSIL.

The CDR3 nucleotides are TGCGCCAGCAGCTTGGCCGTAGCGGGAGAAGGAGATACGCAGTATTTT. It translates to CASSLAVAGEGDTQYF. The genes are TRBV5-1 and TRBJ2-3, with 9 bases fitting TRBD2. Per germline, CDR1 SGHRS and CDR2 YFSETQ. J was trimmed by 5 bases and V by 0 bases; bases with no gene match: 7. This CDR3 comprises 16 residues.

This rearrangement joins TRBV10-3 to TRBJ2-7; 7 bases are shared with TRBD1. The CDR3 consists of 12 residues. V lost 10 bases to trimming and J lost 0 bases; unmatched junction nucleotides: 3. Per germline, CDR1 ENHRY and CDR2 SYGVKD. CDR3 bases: TGTGCCACGACAGGGAGCTCCTACGAGCAGTACTTC. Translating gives CATTGSSYEQYF.

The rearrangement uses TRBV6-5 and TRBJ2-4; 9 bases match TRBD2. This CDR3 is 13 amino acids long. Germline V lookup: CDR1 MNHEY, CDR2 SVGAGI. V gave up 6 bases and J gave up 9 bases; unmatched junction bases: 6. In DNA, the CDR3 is TGTGCCAGCAGCGTAGCGGGAGCCGGCATTCAGTACTTC. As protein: CASSVAGAGIQYF.

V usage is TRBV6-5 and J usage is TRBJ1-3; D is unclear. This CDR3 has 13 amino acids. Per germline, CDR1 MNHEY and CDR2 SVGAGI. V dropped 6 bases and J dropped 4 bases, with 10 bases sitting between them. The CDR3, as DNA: TGTGCCAGCAGCCTAGGGTACGGAAACACCATATATTTT. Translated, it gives CASSLGYGNTIYF.

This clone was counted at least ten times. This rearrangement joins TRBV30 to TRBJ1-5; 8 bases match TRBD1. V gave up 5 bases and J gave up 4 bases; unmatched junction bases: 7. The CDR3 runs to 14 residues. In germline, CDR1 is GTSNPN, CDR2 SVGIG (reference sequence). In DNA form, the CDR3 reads TGTGCCTGGGCAACAGGGGGAAGGAATCAGCCCCAGCATTTT. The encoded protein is CAWATGGRNQPQHF.

DNA for the CDR3: TGCGCCAGCAGCCAAGATCCTCGACAGGGAAACGAAAAACTGTTTTTT. This codes for CASSQDPRQGNEKLFF. This chain joins TRBV4-1 and TRBJ1-4, with 7 nucleotides matching TRBD1. CDR3 length equals 16 residues. V dropped 0 bases and J dropped 8; count of bases not matched to a gene: 9. The V gene's germline CDR1 is MGHRA and CDR2 YSYEKL.

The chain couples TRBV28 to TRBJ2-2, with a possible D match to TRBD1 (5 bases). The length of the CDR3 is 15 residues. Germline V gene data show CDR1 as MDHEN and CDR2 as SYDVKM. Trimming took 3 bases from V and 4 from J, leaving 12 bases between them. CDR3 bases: TGTGCCAGCAGTTTGGCCAGGGCGGCCACCGGGGAGCTGTTTTTT. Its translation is CASSLARAATGELFF.

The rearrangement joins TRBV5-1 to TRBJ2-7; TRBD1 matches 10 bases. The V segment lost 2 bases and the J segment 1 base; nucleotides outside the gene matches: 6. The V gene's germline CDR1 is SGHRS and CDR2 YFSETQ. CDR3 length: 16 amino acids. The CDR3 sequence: CASSFLPDRGSYEQYF. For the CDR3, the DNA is TGCGCCAGCAGCTTTCTACCGGACAGGGGGTCCTACGAGCAGTACTTC.

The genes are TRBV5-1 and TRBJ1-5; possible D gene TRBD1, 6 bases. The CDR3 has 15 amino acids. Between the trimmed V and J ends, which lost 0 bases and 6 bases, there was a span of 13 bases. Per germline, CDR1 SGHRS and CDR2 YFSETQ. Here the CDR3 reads CASSLDPGGRQPQHF. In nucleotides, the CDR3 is TGCGCCAGCAGCTTGGACCCGGGGGGGCGTCAGCCCCAGCATTTT.

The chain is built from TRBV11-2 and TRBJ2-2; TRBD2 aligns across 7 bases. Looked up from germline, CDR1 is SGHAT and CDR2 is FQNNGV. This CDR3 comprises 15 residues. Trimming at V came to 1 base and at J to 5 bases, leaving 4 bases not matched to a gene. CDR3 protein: CASSLAGGGTGELFF. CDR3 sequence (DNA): TGTGCCAGCAGCTTAGCGGGAGGTGGTACCGGGGAGCTGTTTTTT.

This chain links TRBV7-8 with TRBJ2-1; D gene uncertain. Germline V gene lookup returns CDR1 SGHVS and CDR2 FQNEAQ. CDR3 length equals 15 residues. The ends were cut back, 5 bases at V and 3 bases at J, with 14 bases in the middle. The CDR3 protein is CASSPRLLFYNEQFF. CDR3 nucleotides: TGTGCCAGCAGCCCAAGGTTACTTTTCTACAATGAGCAGTTCTTC.

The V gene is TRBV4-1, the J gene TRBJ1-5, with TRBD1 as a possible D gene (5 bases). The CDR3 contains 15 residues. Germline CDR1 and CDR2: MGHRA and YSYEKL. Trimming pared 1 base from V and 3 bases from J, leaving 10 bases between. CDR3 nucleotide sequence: TGCGCCAGCAGCCAAGGAACGACAGACAATCAGCCCCAGCATTTT. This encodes CASSQGTTDNQPQHF.

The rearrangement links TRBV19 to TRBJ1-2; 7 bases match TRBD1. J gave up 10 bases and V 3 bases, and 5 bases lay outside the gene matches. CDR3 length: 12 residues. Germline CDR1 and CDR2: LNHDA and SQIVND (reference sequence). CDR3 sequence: CASSIGTAVYTF. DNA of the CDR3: TGTGCCAGTAGTATCGGGACAGCTGTCTACACCTTC.

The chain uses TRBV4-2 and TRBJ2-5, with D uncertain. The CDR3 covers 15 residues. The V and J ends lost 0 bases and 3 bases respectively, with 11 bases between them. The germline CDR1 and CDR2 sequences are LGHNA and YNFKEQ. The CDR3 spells CASSQESGIEETQYF. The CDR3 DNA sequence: TGTGCCAGCAGCCAAGAATCGGGTATCGAAGAGACCCAGTACTTC.

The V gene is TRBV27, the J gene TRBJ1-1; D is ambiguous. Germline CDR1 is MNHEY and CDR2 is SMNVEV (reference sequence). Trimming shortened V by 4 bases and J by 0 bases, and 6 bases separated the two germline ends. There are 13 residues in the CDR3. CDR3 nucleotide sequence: TGTGCCAGCAGTTCCGGCATGAACACTGAAGCTTTCTTT. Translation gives CASSSGMNTEAFF.

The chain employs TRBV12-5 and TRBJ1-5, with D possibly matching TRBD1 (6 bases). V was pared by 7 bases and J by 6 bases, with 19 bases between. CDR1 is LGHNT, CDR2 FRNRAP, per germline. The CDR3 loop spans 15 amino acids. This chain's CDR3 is CASDRGQSRVQPQHF. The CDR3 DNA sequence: TGTGCTAGTGACCGTGGACAGAGCAGGGTTCAGCCCCAGCATTTT.

CDR3 DNA sequence: TGTGCCTGGCAGACTAGCGGGGGGGCGTACAATGAGCAGTTCTTC. This encodes CAWQTSGGAYNEQFF. The V call is TRBV30, the J call TRBJ2-1, with 14 positions matching TRBD2. The CDR3 extends over 15 amino acids. Trimming took 5 bases from V and 4 from J; bases not matched to a gene: 4. The germline gives CDR1 GTSNPN, CDR2 SVGIG (reference sequence).

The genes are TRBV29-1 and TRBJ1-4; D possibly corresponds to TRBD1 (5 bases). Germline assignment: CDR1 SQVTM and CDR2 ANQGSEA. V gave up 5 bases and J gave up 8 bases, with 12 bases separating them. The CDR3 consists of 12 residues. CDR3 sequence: CSVIGANEKLFF. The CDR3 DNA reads TGCAGCGTTATAGGGGCAAACGAAAAACTGTTTTTT.